A single sample gave rise to the 20 T cell receptor beta chains below, sequenced in a study of control samples from healthy donors and cancer patients. The method was immunoSEQ multiplex PCR; TCRdb's version includes in-frame clones alone and lacks a portion of them. The repertoire holds 150,000 to 190,000 clones, with over 90% as singletons. Sequencing was performed on blood. All receptors come from a man over 45 in good health.

The chain has TRBV19 and TRBJ1-6, with 7 bases lining up with TRBD1. The CDR3 loop spans 15 amino acids. With 1 base clipped from V and 6 bases from J, the junction kept 3 bases outside the gene matches. Germline lookup yields CDR1 LNHDA and CDR2 SQIVND (reference sequence). This CDR3 reads CASSIGTGRNSPLHF. In nucleotides, the CDR3 is TGTGCCAGTAGTATAGGGACAGGCCGTAATTCACCCCTCCACTTT.

The genes are TRBV18 and TRBJ2-2, with D unresolved. The germline V gene has CDR1 KGHSH and CDR2 LQKENI. Deletions cut 0 bases from V and 4 bases from J, with 3 bases between. The CDR3 contains 13 residues. CDR3 sequence (DNA): TGTGCCAGCTCACCACCGGCCACCGGGGAGCTGTTTTTT. Translation gives CASSPPATGELFF.

The chain is built from TRBV30 and TRBJ1-6, with D hard to call. The CDR3 runs to 16 residues. In germline, CDR1 is GTSNPN, CDR2 SVGIG (reference sequence). V lost 2 bases to trimming and J lost 7 bases, with 18 bases between them. The CDR3, as DNA: TGTGCCTGGAGTCTCGACACCTCAGCCCGAAATTCACCCCTCCACTTT. Protein product: CAWSLDTSARNSPLHF.

The chain carries TRBV5-8 and TRBJ1-1; 8 nucleotides match TRBD1. CDR3 length: 13 amino acids. After removal of 3 bases from V and 6 bases from J, the junction contained 4 bases not matched to a gene. The germline gives CDR1 SGHTS, CDR2 YDEGEE. CDR3 sequence: CASSSDRGAEAFF. The CDR3 region has the DNA TGTGCCAGCAGCTCAGACAGGGGCGCTGAAGCTTTCTTT. Using reference TRBV5-8 and TRBJ1-1 for the parts outside the CDR3, the full variable domain is EAGVTQSPTHLIKTRGQQATLRCSPISGHTSVYWYQQALGLGLQFLLWYDEGEERNRGNFPPRFSGRQFPNYSSELNVNALELEDSALYLCASSSDRGAEAFFGQGTRLTVV.

The genes are TRBV11-2 and TRBJ2-3; TRBD1 matches 7 bases. Germline V CDR1 and CDR2: SGHAT, FQNNGV. The V gene end was trimmed by 2 bases and the J gene end by 6 bases; junction bases not matched to a gene: 8. The CDR3 totals 15 residues. The CDR3 protein is CASSLNLGGRDTQYF. For the CDR3, the DNA is TGTGCCAGCAGCTTAAACTTAGGGGGCCGGGATACGCAGTATTTT.

The V call is TRBV28, the J call TRBJ2-7, with a weak D call TRBD2 (8 bases). CDR1 is MDHEN, CDR2 SYDVKM, per germline. The CDR3 runs to 18 residues. Trimming shortened V by 4 bases and J by 1 base, and 23 bases separated the two germline ends. This CDR3 is CASSSPGGGLGRSYEQYF. CDR3 nucleotides: TGTGCCAGCAGTTCGCCGGGAGGGGGCTTGGGTCGGTCCTACGAGCAGTACTTC.

The chain combines TRBV5-1 with TRBJ1-2; D unclear. The CDR3 sequence is 14 residues long. The V gene lost 2 bases and the J gene lost 2 bases, with 10 bases spanning the gap. From germline, CDR1 is SGHRS and CDR2 YFSETQ. Here the CDR3 reads CASSFLDTNYGYTF. The CDR3, as DNA: TGCGCCAGCAGCTTCTTAGACACCAACTATGGCTACACCTTC. Combining the CDR3 with reference TRBV5-1 and TRBJ1-2 gives the whole variable domain KAGVTQTPRYLIKTRGQQVTLSCSPISGHRSVSWYQQTPGQGLQFLFEYFSETQRNKGNFPGRFSGRQFSNSRSEMNVSTLELGDSALYLCASSFLDTNYGYTFGSGTRLTVV.

The genes are TRBV29-1 and TRBJ1-2, with 7 bases that match TRBD1. The CDR3 has 14 amino acids. Trimming removed 6 bases from V and 0 bases from J; junction bases left unmatched: 7. The germline V gene has CDR1 SQVTM and CDR2 ANQGSEA. The DNA of the CDR3 is TGCAGCGTCGATGGGACAGAGACTAACTATGGCTACACCTTC. Protein sequence: CSVDGTETNYGYTF.

This clone turned up a few times. The gene calls are TRBV6-5 and TRBJ2-1; D might be TRBD2 (5 bases). The CDR3 runs 16 residues. Germline CDR1 is MNHEY and CDR2 is SVGAGI. The germline V and J ends were trimmed by 2 bases and 9 bases, with 20 bases remaining between them. The DNA for the CDR3 is TGTGCCAGCAGTTACGATGAGCGGACCCCGAGTCGTGAGCAGTTCTTC. The encoded protein is CASSYDERTPSREQFF.

The chain couples TRBV11-3 to TRBJ2-3; weak D call: TRBD2 (7 bases). V was pared by 5 bases and J by 4 bases, with 13 bases between. The germline V gene encodes CDR1 SGHNT and CDR2 YENEEA. This CDR3 contains 14 residues. In nucleotides, the CDR3 is TGTGCCAGCAGCCGCTTGGGGGGGCCAGATACGCAGTATTTT. It encodes CASSRLGGPDTQYF. Together with reference TRBV11-3 and TRBJ2-3, the CDR3 gives the full variable domain: EAGVVQSPRYKIIEKKQPVAFWCNPISGHNTLYWYLQNLGQGPELLIRYENEEAVDDSQLPKDRFSAERLKGVDSTLKIQPAELGDSAVYLCASSRLGGPDTQYFGPGTRLTVL.

The genes are TRBV6-2 or TRBV6-3 and TRBJ1-6; weak D call: TRBD1 (5 bases). V was cut by 7 bases and J by 10 bases, with 14 bases left in between. Germline values: CDR1 MNHEY, CDR2 SVGEGT. The CDR3 is 13 amino acids. This CDR3 is CASNPRGESPLHF. CDR3 nucleotides: TGTGCCAGCAACCCCCGGGGGGAGTCACCCCTCCACTTT.

The chain uses TRBV2 and TRBJ2-1; 7 bases line up with TRBD1. Germline V gives CDR1 SNHLY, CDR2 FYNNEI. The V and J ends lost 5 bases and 9 bases, in that order; junction bases with no gene match: 7. There are 13 residues in the CDR3. The CDR3 region is CASSPTRQGEQFF. The CDR3, as DNA: TGTGCCAGCAGTCCCACTAGACAGGGTGAGCAGTTCTTC.

The V and J genes are TRBV24-1 and TRBJ1-5; weak D call: TRBD1 (5 bases). The germline gives CDR1 KGHDR, CDR2 SFDVKD. CDR3 length: 13 residues. V dropped 5 bases and J dropped 6 bases, with 10 bases sitting between them. CDR3 sequence (DNA): TGTGCCACCAGTGTGGCAGGGTTTCAGCCCCAGCATTTT. As protein: CATSVAGFQPQHF.

The chain couples TRBV25-1 to TRBJ2-1; 9 bases fit TRBD2. Looked up from germline, CDR1 is MGHDK and CDR2 is SYGVNS. The ends lost 3 bases at V and 3 bases at J; junction bases unmatched: 9. The CDR3 covers 17 residues. Here the CDR3 reads CASSEVGASGVYNEQFF. In DNA, the CDR3 is TGTGCCAGCAGTGAGGTTGGGGCTAGCGGGGTCTACAATGAGCAGTTCTTC. Filled out from reference TRBV25-1 and TRBJ2-1, the complete variable domain reads EADIYQTPRYLVIGTGKKITLECSQTMGHDKMYWYQQDPGMELHLIHYSYGVNSTEKGDLSSESTVSRIRTEHFPLTLESARPSHTSQYLCASSEVGASGVYNEQFFGPGTRLTVL.

The V gene is TRBV5-1, the J gene TRBJ2-5, with 7 positions matching TRBD1. The V segment lost 2 bases and the J segment 0 bases; nucleotides outside the gene matches: 4. Per germline, CDR1 SGHRS and CDR2 YFSETQ. This CDR3 comprises 15 residues. CDR3 nucleotides: TGCGCCAGCAGCTTTGGCGACAGGGACCAAGAGACCCAGTACTTC. It is translated as CASSFGDRDQETQYF.

The chain links TRBV6-5 to TRBJ1-5; TRBD1 matches at 8 bases. Trimming took 2 bases from V and 6 from J; bases not matched to a gene: 9. CDR1 is MNHEY, CDR2 SVGAGI, per germline. This CDR3 contains 16 residues. The CDR3 DNA reads TGTGCCAGCAGTTACAGTGGGACAGGATTGGGTCAGCCCCAGCATTTT. Translating it yields CASSYSGTGLGQPQHF.

The V and J genes are TRBV9 and TRBJ2-2; D gene ambiguous. Germline CDR1 SGDLS, CDR2 YYNGEE. The CDR3 length is 15 residues. Trimming cost V 0 bases and J 1 base, with 7 bases left between them. This chain's CDR3 is CASSVADMNTGELFF. Written as DNA, the CDR3 is TGTGCCAGCAGCGTAGCTGACATGAACACCGGGGAGCTGTTTTTT.

The chain combines TRBV7-9 with TRBJ1-3; weak D call: TRBD1 (6 bases). V was trimmed by 0 bases and J by 9 bases, leaving 12 bases between them. Germline CDR1 and CDR2: SEHNR and FQNEAQ (reference sequence). The CDR3 has 14 amino acids. The CDR3 here is CASSLASDRATIYF. In DNA form, the CDR3 reads TGTGCCAGCAGCTTAGCATCGGACAGAGCCACCATATATTTT.

This clone has only one observation. The rearrangement uses TRBV24-1 and TRBJ1-1; D ambiguous. CDR3 length: 14 amino acids. Germline V gene lookup returns CDR1 KGHDR and CDR2 SFDVKD. The V end was cut by 3 bases, the J end by 3 bases, with 10 bases between. The CDR3 here is CATSDGYSYTEAFF. DNA for the CDR3: TGTGCCACCAGTGATGGGTACAGCTACACTGAAGCTTTCTTT.

A few counts support this clone. The rearrangement joins TRBV7-2 to TRBJ1-2; tentatively, D is TRBD1 (5 bases). V lost 1 base to trimming and J lost 7 bases, with 16 bases between them. This CDR3 region has 15 residues. Germline lookup yields CDR1 SGHTA and CDR2 FQGNSA. The CDR3: CASSLGAGNPFGYTF. The DNA of the CDR3 is TGTGCCAGCAGCTTAGGCGCAGGGAACCCCTTTGGCTACACCTTC.